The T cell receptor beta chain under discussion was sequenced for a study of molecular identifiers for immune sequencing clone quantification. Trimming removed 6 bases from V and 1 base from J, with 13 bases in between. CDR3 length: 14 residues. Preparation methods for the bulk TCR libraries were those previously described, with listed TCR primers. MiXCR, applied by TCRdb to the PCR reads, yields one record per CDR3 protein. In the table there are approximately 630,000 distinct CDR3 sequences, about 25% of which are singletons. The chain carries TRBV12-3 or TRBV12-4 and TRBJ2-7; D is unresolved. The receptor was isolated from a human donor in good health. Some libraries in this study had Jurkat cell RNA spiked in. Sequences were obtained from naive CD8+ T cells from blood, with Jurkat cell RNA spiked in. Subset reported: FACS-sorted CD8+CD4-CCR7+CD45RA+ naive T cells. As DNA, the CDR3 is TGTGCCAGCAGCGACGCGGACGGTTCCTACGAGCAGTACTTC. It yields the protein CASSDADGSYEQYF.